The 15 T cell receptor beta chains given below trace back to one sample, sequenced in a study of cytotoxic CD8 clonotypes in ibrutinib-treated CLL. Measured with immunoSEQ multiplex PCR; TCRdb has only the in-frame clones, and not every one. The data hold approximately 200,000 clones, with roughly 72% observed a single time. The specimen was PBMCs, collected after 24 months of ibrutinib treatment. These receptor sequences come from a human donor with chronic lymphocytic leukemia.

The chain is built from TRBV6-5 and TRBJ1-1; a possible D gene is TRBD1 (6 bases). This CDR3 has 13 amino acids. Trimming pared 2 bases from V and 11 bases from J, leaving 15 bases between. Germline loops: CDR1 MNHEY, CDR2 SVGAGI. CDR3 sequence (DNA): TGTGCCAGCAGTTACGACCGACAGGTCGCCGCTTTCTTT. Its protein is CASSYDRQVAAFF.

In DNA form, the CDR3 reads TGTGCCAGCAGTGCACAGTTCAATCAGCCCCAGCATTTT. Translating it yields CASSAQFNQPQHF. The rearrangement links TRBV28 to TRBJ1-5; D unclear. Trimming took off 5 bases at V and 3 bases at J, with 8 bases between the two ends. The CDR3 sequence is 13 residues long. Germline CDR1 is MDHEN and CDR2 is SYDVKM.

V and J are TRBV6-5 and TRBJ2-7, with a tentative D call TRBD2 (6 bases). Germline values: CDR1 MNHEY, CDR2 SVGAGI. The CDR3 runs 15 residues. V dropped 6 bases and J dropped 2 bases, with 17 bases sitting between them. This chain's CDR3 is CASSPEGLRTYEQYF. For the CDR3, the DNA is TGTGCCAGCAGCCCCGAGGGACTTAGGACCTACGAGCAGTACTTC.

This chain joins TRBV2 and TRBJ1-2, with D perhaps TRBD1 (6 bases). Germline values: CDR1 SNHLY, CDR2 FYNNEI. The CDR3 has 14 amino acids. V was clipped by 3 bases and J by 6 bases, with 14 bases between them. The CDR3 reads CASSELDSAHGYTF. CDR3 in DNA: TGTGCCAGCAGTGAGCTGGACAGCGCCCATGGCTACACCTTC. Full variable domain (missing parts from reference TRBV2 and TRBJ1-2): EPEVTQTPSHQVTQMGQEVILRCVPISNHLYFYWYRQILGQKVEFLVSFYNNEISEKSEIFDDQFSVERPDGSNFTLKIRSTKLEDSAMYFCASSELDSAHGYTFGSGTRLTVV.

J is TRBJ2-1 and V is TRBV7-6; the match to TRBD1 covers 7 bases. Germline CDR1 is SGHVS and CDR2 is FNYEAQ. This CDR3 has 13 amino acids. The junction had 5 bases not matched to a gene; V was cut back by 3 bases and J by 9 bases. CDR3 coding DNA: TGTGCCAGCAGCTTTCTAGCAGGGGGTGAGCAGTTCTTC. The encoded protein is CASSFLAGGEQFF. The variable domain in full, completed from reference TRBV7-6 and TRBJ2-1, reads GAGVSQSPRYKVTKRGQDVALRCDPISGHVSLYWYRQALGQGPEFLTYFNYEAQQDKSGLPNDRFSAERPEGSISTLTIQRTEQRDSAMYRCASSFLAGGEQFFGPGTRLTVL.

The chain links TRBV5-1 to TRBJ2-5; 9 nucleotides align to TRBD1. CDR1 is SGHRS, CDR2 YFSETQ, per germline. V shed 3 bases, J shed 5 bases, and the junction held 11 bases outside the gene matches. The CDR3 spans 16 residues. CDR3 protein: CASSSWSGTGQETQYF. The CDR3 nucleotides are TGCGCCAGCAGCTCTTGGTCTGGGACAGGGCAGGAGACCCAGTACTTC.

The rearrangement joins TRBV6-1 to TRBJ1-5, with a weak D call TRBD1 (5 bases). The CDR3 covers 15 residues. Trimming took 5 bases from V and 4 from J, leaving 15 bases between them. Germline V gene data show CDR1 as MNHNS and CDR2 as SASEGT. This CDR3 is CASSLNRDLNQPQHF. The DNA of the CDR3 is TGTGCCAGCAGTTTGAACCGGGACTTAAATCAGCCCCAGCATTTT.

The rearrangement uses TRBV19 and TRBJ2-1, with 10 bases identical to TRBD2. The CDR3 has 15 residues. The trim removed 5 bases at V and 7 bases at J, leaving 8 bases unmatched. Germline values: CDR1 LNHDA, CDR2 SQIVND (reference sequence). This chain's CDR3 is CASSSTGTSDNEQFF. The CDR3 nucleotides are TGTGCCAGTAGTTCCACCGGGACTAGCGATAATGAGCAGTTCTTC.

The chain employs TRBV9 and TRBJ1-3, with D tentatively TRBD1 (6 bases). This CDR3 spans 16 amino acids. CDR1 and CDR2 (germline): SGDLS, YYNGEE. Trimming cost V 1 base and J 0 bases, with 11 bases left between them. CDR3 residues: CASSVNQGSSGNTIYF. CDR3 nucleotide sequence: TGTGCCAGCAGCGTAAATCAGGGGAGCTCTGGAAACACCATATATTTT.

The V gene is TRBV29-1, the J gene TRBJ1-1; the D is unclear. This CDR3 is built from 14 residues. CDR1 is SQVTM and CDR2 is ANQGSEA in the germline V gene. With 8 bases removed from V and 1 base from J, the gap between germline ends came to 17 bases. The CDR3 here is CSTEVRLANTEAFF. As DNA, the CDR3 is TGCAGCACCGAGGTAAGGTTAGCGAACACTGAAGCTTTCTTT.

The chain uses TRBV7-9 and TRBJ2-5, with TRBD1 as a possible D gene (6 bases). From germline, CDR1 is SEHNR and CDR2 FQNEAQ (reference sequence). Trimming pared 3 bases from V and 5 bases from J, leaving 16 bases between. The CDR3 is made up of 15 amino acids. Here the CDR3 DNA reads TGTGCCAGCAGCTTCCCTAAGTCTAGGGGGGAGACCCAGTACTTC. Translating it yields CASSFPKSRGETQYF.

The chain couples TRBV6-6 to TRBJ1-1; TRBD1 aligns across 8 bases. The V segment lost 0 bases and the J segment 6 bases; nucleotides outside the gene matches: 9. CDR1 and CDR2 from the germline V gene are MNHNY and SVGAGI (reference sequence). The CDR3 contains 16 residues. CDR3 sequence: CASSYSSRGRGPEAFF. CDR3 sequence (DNA): TGTGCCAGCAGTTACTCGAGTCGAGGCAGGGGGCCTGAAGCTTTCTTT.

This sequence joins TRBV7-2 and TRBJ2-4, with D perhaps TRBD2 (5 bases). Trimming left V 5 bases short and J 5 bases short, with 19 bases between. CDR3 length equals 16 residues. Germline V gives CDR1 SGHTA, CDR2 FQGNSA. The CDR3 bases are TGTGCCAGCAGCATTGAGAGGGTCAATGGACAAAACATTCAGTACTTC. Amino acid sequence: CASSIERVNGQNIQYF.

CDR3 sequence: CASSRSGRDTQYF. The CDR3 bases are TGTGCCAGCAGCCGCAGCGGGAGGGATACGCAGTATTTT. The genes are TRBV7-2 and TRBJ2-3; 9 nucleotides align to TRBD2. Germline lookup yields CDR1 SGHTA and CDR2 FQGNSA. V was pared by 5 bases and J by 6 bases, with 3 bases of the junction left unmatched. The CDR3 extends over 13 amino acids.

CDR3 bases: TGTGCCAGCAGTTACGGACTAGCGGAACTCTACAATGAGCAGTTCTTC. Protein product: CASSYGLAELYNEQFF. The J gene is TRBJ2-1, the V gene TRBV6-5; 10 bases fit TRBD2. Trimming at V came to 2 bases and at J to 3 bases, leaving 4 bases not matched to a gene. The CDR3 loop spans 16 amino acids. Per germline, CDR1 MNHEY and CDR2 SVGAGI.